This entry is about one TCR beta chain. This sample is part of a study of control samples from healthy donors and cancer patients. Assay: immunoSEQ multiplex PCR; the TCRdb copy retains only in-frame clones and omits some. The table includes approximately 150,000 clones, 95% to 96% detected once. Germline V gene data show CDR1 as SQVTM and CDR2 as ANQGSEA. Trimming removed 6 bases from V and 5 bases from J, with 10 bases in between. CDR3 length equals 11 residues. The sample taken for sequencing was blood. The genes are TRBV29-1 and TRBJ1-1; no clear D. The sequence derives from a woman aged 25 to 39 in good health. CDR3 in amino acids: CSVLGETEAFF. CDR3 nucleotides: TGCAGCGTGCTCGGGGAAACTGAAGCTTTCTTT.